This entry describes one T cell receptor (beta chain). Its antigen remains unknown. Stimulation used 10 ug/mL lysate from CMV-infected fibroblasts. Memory cells lacking CD40L and CD69 with high CD45RO were sorted. A roughly 20-hour stimulation of CD8-depleted PBMCs used anti-CD28/CD49d costimulation, CD40-blocking antibody and enfuvirtide. The sample belongs to a study of persistence of HIV-infected CD4 T cells. Study as a whole: Isolated cells were CMV- and HIV-1 Gag-responding CD4+ T cells. Blood samples, up to 180 mL, came from multiple time points, except two leukapheresis donors sampled once.

Sequencing used immunoSEQ version 4 in survey mode. Profiling relied on immunoSEQ multiplex PCR, and the TCRdb table lists in-frame clones only, not all of them. The table shows roughly 35,000 clones, with around 80% occurring only once. The source of this sequence is an adult man with HIV who was CMV-seropositive. The input for sequencing was CD4+ T cells sorted from PBMCs after roughly 18-hour stimulation, taken from a patient who received antiretroviral therapy.

The DNA for the CDR3 is TGTGCCAGCAGAGGTGAGTACAATCAGCCCCAGCATTTT. Protein product: CASRGEYNQPQHF. The chain links TRBV25-1 to TRBJ1-5, with D unclear. CDR1 is MGHDK, CDR2 SYGVNS, per germline. With 6 bases removed from V and 3 bases from J, the gap between germline ends came to 9 bases. This CDR3 contains 13 residues.